The rows below give T cell receptor beta chains drawn from one sample of a study of cytomegalovirus exposure and HLA in healthy donors. Only in-frame clones appear in the TCRdb table, and some are missing; sequencing was by immunoSEQ multiplex PCR. This table has 150,000 to 200,000 clones, about 76% appearing once. Sequenced input: PBMCs. Receptor source: a woman in her thirties or forties in good health and CMV-seropositive. CDR3s include the opening cysteine and the closing phenylalanine or tryptophan. The order of the fields is J gene, D gene, clone size, V gene, CDR3 protein, CDR3 DNA. The D gene is left open where the match is weak. Size tells how often a clone was seen (once, few, many) or the class of an expanded clone, and some rows leave it out.

j_call: TRBJ1-2
d_call: TRBD1
clone_size: .
v_call: TRBV6-5
cdr3_aa: CASSYSGQGANYGYTF
cdr3_nt: TGTGCCAGCAGTTACTCGGGACAGGGAGCTAACTATGGCTACACCTTC

j_call: TRBJ1-3
d_call: .
clone_size: .
v_call: TRBV5-1
cdr3_aa: CASSLGFGRDLSGNTIYF
cdr3_nt: TGCGCCAGCAGCTTGGGGTTCGGCAGGGACTTATCTGGAAACACCATATATTTT

j_call: TRBJ2-7
d_call: .
clone_size: once
v_call: TRBV7-2
cdr3_aa: CASSLASGRQYEQYF
cdr3_nt: TGTGCCAGCAGCTTAGCTTCGGGAAGACAATACGAGCAGTACTTC

j_call: TRBJ2-7
d_call: TRBD2
clone_size: .
v_call: TRBV4-3
cdr3_aa: CASSQDSGGAPYEQYF
cdr3_nt: TGCGCCAGCAGCCAAGATTCGGGGGGGGCCCCCTACGAGCAGTACTTC

j_call: TRBJ1-6
d_call: TRBD1
clone_size: .
v_call: TRBV18
cdr3_aa: CASSSSGTGNSPLHF
cdr3_nt: TGTGCCAGCTCATCCTCCGGGACAGGGAATTCACCCCTCCACTTT

j_call: TRBJ2-3
d_call: .
clone_size: .
v_call: TRBV29-1
cdr3_aa: CSVRTGIDTDTQYF
cdr3_nt: TGCAGCGTCCGGACCGGGATAGACACAGATACGCAGTATTTT

j_call: TRBJ2-1
d_call: TRBD1
clone_size: .
v_call: TRBV2
cdr3_aa: CASVGQGYEQFF
cdr3_nt: TGTGCCAGCGTTGGACAGGGCTATGAGCAGTTCTTC

j_call: TRBJ1-1
d_call: TRBD1
clone_size: .
v_call: TRBV6-5
cdr3_aa: CASSLQGDGEAFF
cdr3_nt: TGTGCCAGCAGTTTACAGGGGGATGGTGAAGCTTTCTTT

j_call: TRBJ1-1
d_call: .
clone_size: few
v_call: TRBV6-1
cdr3_aa: CAVATGNTEAFF
cdr3_nt: TGTGCCGTTGCAACAGGGAACACTGAAGCTTTCTTT

j_call: TRBJ2-2
d_call: TRBD2
clone_size: .
v_call: TRBV27
cdr3_aa: CAVSGTNTGELFF
cdr3_nt: TGTGCAGTTAGCGGGACGAACACCGGGGAGCTGTTTTTT

j_call: TRBJ1-2
d_call: .
clone_size: .
v_call: TRBV6-5
cdr3_aa: CASSADTNVGGYTF
cdr3_nt: TGTGCCAGCAGTGCGGACACCAATGTGGGTGGCTACACCTTC

j_call: TRBJ2-7
d_call: .
clone_size: .
v_call: TRBV18
cdr3_aa: CASSPPQRPQDEQYF
cdr3_nt: TGTGCCAGCTCACCACCGCAACGACCCCAGGACGAGCAGTACTTC

j_call: TRBJ2-1
d_call: TRBD2
clone_size: few
v_call: TRBV19
cdr3_aa: CASSILPLAGGGNEQFF
cdr3_nt: TGTGCCAGTAGTATTCTGCCTCTAGCGGGAGGGGGCAATGAGCAGTTCTTC

j_call: TRBJ2-7
d_call: TRBD1
clone_size: .
v_call: TRBV29-1
cdr3_aa: CSVRQGTYEQYF
cdr3_nt: TGCAGCGTTAGACAGGGTACCTACGAGCAGTACTTC

j_call: TRBJ1-5
d_call: TRBD1
clone_size: .
v_call: TRBV7-8
cdr3_aa: CASTEFNRGAYSNQPQHF
cdr3_nt: TGTGCCAGCACCGAGTTTAACAGGGGAGCTTATAGCAATCAGCCCCAGCATTTT

j_call: TRBJ1-2
d_call: TRBD1
clone_size: .
v_call: TRBV6-1
cdr3_aa: CASRRTGDNYGYTF
cdr3_nt: TGTGCCAGCAGAAGGACAGGGGATAACTATGGCTACACCTTC

j_call: TRBJ1-3
d_call: .
clone_size: .
v_call: TRBV12-5
cdr3_aa: CASGLVLGGARNTIYF
cdr3_nt: TGTGCTAGTGGTTTGGTACTGGGGGGGGCTAGAAACACCATATATTTT